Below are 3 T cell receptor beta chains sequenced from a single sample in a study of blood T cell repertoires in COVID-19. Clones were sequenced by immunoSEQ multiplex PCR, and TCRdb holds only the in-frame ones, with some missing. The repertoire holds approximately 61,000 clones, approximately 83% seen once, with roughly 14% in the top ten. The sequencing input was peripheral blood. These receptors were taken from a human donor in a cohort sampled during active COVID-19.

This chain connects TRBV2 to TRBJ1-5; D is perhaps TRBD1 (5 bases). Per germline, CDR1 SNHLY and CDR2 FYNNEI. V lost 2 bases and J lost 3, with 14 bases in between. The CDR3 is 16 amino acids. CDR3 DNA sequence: TGTGCCAGCAGTGAACAGGGAAGAATCGTCAATCAGCCCCAGCATTTT. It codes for CASSEQGRIVNQPQHF.

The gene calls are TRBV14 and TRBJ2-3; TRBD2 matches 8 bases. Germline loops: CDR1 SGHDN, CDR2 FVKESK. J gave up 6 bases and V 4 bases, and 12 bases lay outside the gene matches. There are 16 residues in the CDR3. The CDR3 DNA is TGTGCCAGCAGCCCCCGGACTAGCCCGGGTTACGATACGCAGTATTTT. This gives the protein CASSPRTSPGYDTQYF.

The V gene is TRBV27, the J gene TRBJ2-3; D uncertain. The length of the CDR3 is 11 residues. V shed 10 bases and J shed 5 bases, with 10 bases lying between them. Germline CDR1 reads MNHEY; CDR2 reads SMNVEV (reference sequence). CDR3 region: CATPPRDTQYF. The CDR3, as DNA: TGTGCCACTCCCCCCCGAGATACGCAGTATTTT.